A single sample is the source of the 20 T cell receptor beta chains below, sequenced in a study of cytomegalovirus exposure and HLA in healthy donors. The PCR ran on 60 Vbeta and 13 Jbeta primers. TCRdb's table, derived via immunoSEQ multiplex PCR, lists solely in-frame clones and lacks some. The sample contains more than 90,000 clones, about 80% of which appear only once. Input material: PBMCs. The receptors originated from a man in his forties in good health and CMV-seronegative.

V and J are TRBV19 and TRBJ2-1; TRBD2 aligns across 7 bases. The CDR3 is made up of 9 amino acids. Germline-derived CDR1 and CDR2 are LNHDA and SQIVND (reference sequence). With V trimmed by 11 bases and J by 11 bases, 3 bases remained unmatched. The CDR3 loop reads CAGGGQQFF. The CDR3, as DNA: TGTGCCGGGGGGGGACAGCAGTTCTTC. Combining the CDR3 with reference TRBV19 and TRBJ2-1 gives the whole variable domain DGGITQSPKYLFRKEGQNVTLSCEQNLNHDAMYWYRQDPGQGLRLIYYSQIVNDFQKGDIAEGYSVSREKKESFPLTVTSAQKNPTAFYLCAGGGQQFFGPGTRLTVL.

The gene calls are TRBV27 and TRBJ1-2; 10 bases align to TRBD1. CDR1 and CDR2 from the germline V gene are MNHEY and SMNVEV (reference sequence). The CDR3 spans 14 residues. The junction had 5 bases not matched to a gene; V was cut back by 7 bases and J by 3 bases. The DNA for the CDR3 is TGTGCCAGCAACCCGACAGGGGGCGACTATGGCTACACCTTC. This gives the protein CASNPTGGDYGYTF.

This clone was detected only a few times. The V gene is TRBV14, the J gene TRBJ2-3; 15 nucleotides align to TRBD2. Trimming at V came to 1 base and at J to 5 bases, leaving 13 bases not matched to a gene. Looked up from germline, CDR1 is SGHDN and CDR2 is FVKESK. This CDR3 is built from 20 residues. In DNA form, the CDR3 reads TGTGCCAGCAGCCAAGGTATAGGCGGACTAGCGGGGGGGCCGGTAGATACGCAGTATTTT. Translated, it gives CASSQGIGGLAGGPVDTQYF.

This rearrangement joins TRBV11-2 to TRBJ1-2; D remains ambiguous. Trimming pared 3 bases from V and 5 bases from J, leaving 7 bases between. The length of the CDR3 is 12 residues. CDR1 SGHAT and CDR2 FQNNGV come from the germline V gene. Written as DNA, the CDR3 is TGTGCCAGCAGCTTTTCATCATATGGCTACACCTTC. Residues: CASSFSSYGYTF.

The chain recombines TRBV5-1 with TRBJ2-1, with 9 bases fitting TRBD1. The J segment lost 4 bases and the V segment lost 0 bases, leaving 5 bases of the junction unmatched. Germline CDR1 is SGHRS and CDR2 is YFSETQ. The CDR3 is 16 residues long. CDR3 sequence: CASSLAPGTGYNEQFF. In DNA form, the CDR3 reads TGCGCCAGCAGCTTGGCCCCCGGGACAGGGTACAATGAGCAGTTCTTC. Full variable domain (missing parts from reference TRBV5-1 and TRBJ2-1): KAGVTQTPRYLIKTRGQQVTLSCSPISGHRSVSWYQQTPGQGLQFLFEYFSETQRNKGNFPGRFSGRQFSNSRSEMNVSTLELGDSALYLCASSLAPGTGYNEQFFGPGTRLTVL.

CDR3 residues: CASSQDSGTYYGYTF. CDR3 bases: TGCGCCAGCAGCCAAGATTCCGGGACATACTATGGCTACACCTTC. This sequence joins TRBV4-1 and TRBJ1-2; D is perhaps TRBD1 (6 bases). The CDR3 runs 15 residues. V lost 0 bases, J lost 3 bases, and 11 bases lay in between. Germline V gene data show CDR1 as MGHRA and CDR2 as YSYEKL.

V usage is TRBV19 and J usage is TRBJ2-7, with 7 bases that match TRBD2. With 5 bases clipped from V and 6 bases from J, the junction kept 1 base outside the gene matches. The CDR3 consists of 11 residues. The germline V gene has CDR1 LNHDA and CDR2 SQIVND (reference sequence). The CDR3 reads CASSGGGEQYV. In nucleotides, the CDR3 is TGTGCCAGTAGTGGCGGGGGCGAGCAGTACGTC.

The rearrangement joins TRBV5-5 to TRBJ2-4, with TRBD1 as a possible D gene (6 bases). Germline CDR1 reads SGHKS; CDR2 reads YYEKEE (reference sequence). The V gene lost 5 bases and the J gene lost 0 bases, with 12 bases spanning the gap. This CDR3 spans 15 amino acids. CDR3 nucleotides: TGTGCCAGCAGGACTACACAGGGAGCCAAAAACATTCAGTACTTC. Encoded protein: CASRTTQGAKNIQYF.

The chain has TRBV5-4 and TRBJ2-1, with 9 bases matching TRBD1. Germline values: CDR1 SGHNT, CDR2 YYREEE (reference sequence). V shed 4 bases, J shed 7 bases, and the junction held 6 bases outside the gene matches. CDR3 length: 14 residues. CDR3 loop: CASSRTGVLNEQFF. The DNA of the CDR3 is TGTGCCAGCAGCCGGACAGGGGTACTGAATGAGCAGTTCTTC.

The chain employs TRBV9 and TRBJ2-1, with 12 bases matching TRBD2. The CDR3 sequence is 16 residues long. The V gene's germline CDR1 is SGDLS and CDR2 YYNGEE. J gave up 6 bases and V 2 bases, and 6 bases lay outside the gene matches. The CDR3 DNA sequence: TGTGCCAGCAGCGTGCTAGCGGGGGGGCCTGTCAATGAGCAGTTCTTC. This sequence encodes CASSVLAGGPVNEQFF.

This clone appeared a single time. The chain uses TRBV6-1 and TRBJ1-2, with TRBD1 as a possible D gene (6 bases). Trimming cost V 8 bases and J 4 bases, with 14 bases left between them. The CDR3 extends over 13 amino acids. Germline CDR1 reads MNHNS; CDR2 reads SASEGT. CDR3 bases: TGTGCCAGCGGATTAGGACAGCCCTATGGCTACACCTTC. It is translated as CASGLGQPYGYTF.

The chain recombines TRBV7-6 with TRBJ2-5; 13 nucleotides match TRBD2. Germline V CDR1 and CDR2: SGHVS, FNYEAQ. The J segment lost 4 bases and the V segment lost 1 base, leaving 3 bases of the junction unmatched. This CDR3 region has 16 residues. The DNA for the CDR3 is TGTGCCAGCAGCTTAGGGACTAGCGGGGGCTTAGAGACCCAGTACTTC. It codes for CASSLGTSGGLETQYF.

This clone has only one observation. This chain uses TRBV6-5 with TRBJ2-7; TRBD1 aligns across 9 bases. In germline, CDR1 is MNHEY, CDR2 SVGAGI. Trimming removed 5 bases from V and 3 bases from J; junction bases left unmatched: 8. This CDR3 is 15 amino acids long. The CDR3 spells CASSPTGTGIYEQYF. Here the CDR3 DNA reads TGTGCCAGCAGTCCGACCGGGACAGGGATCTACGAGCAGTACTTC.

The rearrangement uses TRBV27 and TRBJ2-2; TRBD2 aligns across 7 bases. The CDR3 length is 15 residues. Germline-derived CDR1 and CDR2 are MNHEY and SMNVEV (reference sequence). V lost 2 bases and J lost 5; bases outside the gene matches: 5. CDR3 bases: TGTGCCAGCAGTTTAGAACTAGCGAGGACCGGGGAGCTGTTTTTT. This translates into CASSLELARTGELFF.

This clone was detected a few times. The same CDR3 arises from other DNA sequences in this sample as well. The V call is TRBV2, the J call TRBJ1-6; D might be TRBD1 (5 bases). The CDR3 is 16 amino acids. Germline CDR1 and CDR2: SNHLY and FYNNEI. V shed 6 bases and J shed 5 bases, with 17 bases lying between them. The CDR3: CASRDTDQIHNSPLHF. CDR3 DNA: TGTGCCAGCAGGGACACCGACCAAATACATAATTCACCCCTCCACTTT.

This clone was recorded only once. The chain couples TRBV4-1 to TRBJ1-1; D perhaps matches TRBD1 (6 bases). The CDR3 has 14 residues. Looked up from germline, CDR1 is MGHRA and CDR2 is YSYEKL. Between the trimmed V and J ends, which lost 1 base and 4 bases, there was a span of 10 bases. The CDR3 loop reads CASSQGRGPTEAFF. The CDR3 DNA sequence: TGCGCCAGCAGCCAAGGCAGGGGTCCCACTGAAGCTTTCTTT.

The V gene is TRBV4-3, the J gene TRBJ2-3; no clear D gene. The V gene lost 1 base and the J gene lost 1 base, with 15 bases spanning the gap. Per germline, CDR1 LGHNA and CDR2 YSLEER. The CDR3 sequence is 17 residues long. CDR3 protein: CASSQGWRASGTDTQYF. CDR3 DNA: TGCGCCAGCAGCCAAGGCTGGAGAGCCTCGGGCACAGATACGCAGTATTTT.

This chain uses TRBV19 with TRBJ2-6, with D perhaps TRBD1 (5 bases). The CDR3 sequence is 17 residues long. Trimming left V 2 bases short and J 2 bases short, with 13 bases between. Germline-derived CDR1 and CDR2 are LNHDA and SQIVND (reference sequence). CDR3 DNA sequence: TGTGCCAGTAGTATATGGGCAGGGTTTGCTGGGGCCAACGTCCTGACTTTC. Its protein is CASSIWAGFAGANVLTF.

The rearrangement uses TRBV19 and TRBJ2-1, with D maybe TRBD2 (6 bases). CDR3 length: 14 residues. Trimming took off 5 bases at V and 4 bases at J, with 12 bases between the two ends. Germline-derived CDR1 and CDR2 are LNHDA and SQIVND (reference sequence). The CDR3 sequence is CASSFSGEYNEQFF. CDR3 coding DNA: TGTGCCAGTAGTTTTAGCGGAGAGTACAATGAGCAGTTCTTC.

Points on this clone: This specimen includes other DNA sequences encoding the same CDR3. The V gene is TRBV6-5, the J gene TRBJ2-3; TRBD1 might be the D (5 bases). Looked up from germline, CDR1 is MNHEY and CDR2 is SVGAGI. Between the trimmed V and J ends, which lost 0 bases and 0 bases, there was a span of 10 bases. This CDR3 has 16 amino acids. CDR3 protein: CASSYSGRASTDTQYF. In DNA form, the CDR3 reads TGTGCCAGCAGTTACTCGGGCAGGGCGAGCACAGATACGCAGTATTTT.